This TCR beta chain was obtained from a study of identical twins' blood T cells. Notes on the study in general: Twin repertoire similarity may partly reflect shared environment.

The V and J ends lost 1 base and 6 bases respectively, with 11 bases between them. The CDR3 sequence is 14 residues long. The germline CDR1 and CDR2 sequences are SGHDN and FVKESK. TCR cDNA libraries came from RNA via a modified published protocol. In the original analysis: Each library had about 2 to 4 million CDR3 reads and about 90,000 to nearly 550,000 clonotypes. TCRdb processed the 5' RACE reads anew with MiXCR; each CDR3 protein has one entry. TCRdb assigned the V and J calls; the authors' analysis was not used. The sample yields hundreds of thousands of distinct CDR3 sequences, about 28% seen once. This clonotype was found a few times. Its antigen remains unidentified. All three twin pairs grew up together with likely shared infections and vaccines.

Material for sequencing was PBMCs. The TCR sequence derives from a woman aged 18-49 years in good health. This chain joins TRBV14 and TRBJ2-3, with D perhaps matching TRBD2 (5 bases). CDR3 amino acids: CASSQVTSIDTQYF. The CDR3 nucleotides are TGTGCCAGCAGCCAAGTTACTAGTATCGATACGCAGTATTTT.